This is a list of T cell receptor beta chains from one sample in a study of T cell responses to AZD1222 COVID-19 vaccine. Assay: immunoSEQ multiplex PCR; the TCRdb copy retains only in-frame clones and omits some. Among roughly 150,000 clones, more than 85% were seen once, and the ten largest hold 5.1%. The sequenced sample was peripheral blood, obtained on day 0 of AZD1222 vaccination. Receptors originate from an adult in good health. Both conserved end residues are part of each CDR3. The D gene is left open where the match is weak. Expanded clones are given a class, and other clones once, few, many or no size at all.

J: TRBJ2-5
size: .
V: TRBV10-1
D: .
CDR3: CASSDGTETQYF
DNA: TGCGCCAGCAGTGATGGGACGGAGACCCAGTACTTC

J: TRBJ2-7
size: .
V: TRBV10-3
D: TRBD2
CDR3: CAISAGGYEQYF
DNA: TGTGCCATCAGTGCGGGAGGCTACGAGCAGTACTTC

J: TRBJ2-7
size: .
V: TRBV5-5
D: TRBD1
CDR3: CASSTGTVSWGLYEQYF
DNA: TGTGCCAGCAGCACAGGGACAGTCTCCTGGGGGCTCTACGAGCAGTACTTC

J: TRBJ1-5
size: .
V: TRBV2
D: TRBD1
CDR3: CASSFTGDNQPQHF
DNA: TGTGCCAGCAGTTTTACAGGGGACAATCAGCCCCAGCATTTT

J: TRBJ2-5
size: once
V: TRBV18
D: .
CDR3: CASSPWGAQKTQYF
DNA: TGTGCCAGCTCACCTTGGGGGGCCCAAAAGACCCAGTACTTC

J: TRBJ1-3
size: .
V: TRBV4-3
D: TRBD1
CDR3: CASSQTTGGSGNTIYF
DNA: TGCGCCAGCAGCCAAACTACAGGGGGCTCTGGAAACACCATATATTTT

J: TRBJ2-3
size: .
V: TRBV27
D: .
CDR3: CASSFMVGLTDTQYF
DNA: TGTGCCAGCAGTTTTATGGTAGGCCTCACAGATACGCAGTATTTT

J: TRBJ2-2
size: once
V: TRBV15
D: .
CDR3: CATSRAGAGELFF
DNA: TGTGCCACCAGCAGAGCAGGGGCCGGGGAGCTGTTTTTT

J: TRBJ2-5
size: .
V: TRBV10-3
D: .
CDR3: CAISGGGVQETQYF
DNA: TGTGCCATCTCAGGAGGGGGAGTACAAGAGACCCAGTACTTC

J: TRBJ2-2
size: .
V: TRBV4-2
D: .
CDR3: CASSQERSGTHTGELFF
DNA: TGTGCCAGCAGCCAAGAGAGGTCGGGGACTCACACCGGGGAGCTGTTTTTT

J: TRBJ1-2
size: once
V: TRBV19
D: .
CDR3: CASWRGWNYGYTF
DNA: TGTGCCAGCTGGAGGGGGTGGAACTATGGCTACACCTTC

J: TRBJ1-5
size: .
V: TRBV7-2
D: .
CDR3: CASSPRERGQPQHF
DNA: TGTGCCAGCAGCCCCCGCGAAAGGGGTCAGCCCCAGCATTTT

J: TRBJ1-2
size: .
V: TRBV11-2
D: .
CDR3: CASSLPGALYGYTF
DNA: TGTGCCAGCAGCTTACCCGGGGCTCTCTATGGCTACACCTTC

J: TRBJ2-7
size: .
V: TRBV30
D: TRBD2
CDR3: CAWRLLKLPRTSGRPSSYEQYF
DNA: TGTGCCTGGAGGCTACTGAAACTTCCAAGGACTAGCGGGAGGCCATCCTCCTACGAGCAGTACTTC

J: TRBJ2-5
size: .
V: TRBV7-9
D: .
CDR3: CASSASGRQETQYF
DNA: TGTGCCAGCAGCGCATCCGGGAGACAAGAGACCCAGTACTTC

J: TRBJ2-3
size: .
V: TRBV9
D: .
CDR3: CASSVAPAEFTDTQYF
DNA: TGTGCCAGCAGCGTAGCCCCAGCGGAGTTCACAGATACGCAGTATTTT

J: TRBJ2-7
size: .
V: TRBV10-3
D: .
CDR3: CAISVNLARAYEQYF
DNA: TGTGCCATCAGTGTAAATCTGGCCAGGGCCTACGAGCAGTACTTC

J: TRBJ1-5
size: .
V: TRBV10-3
D: TRBD1
CDR3: CAISASGGASNQPQHF
DNA: TGTGCCATCAGCGCTTCAGGGGGCGCGAGCAATCAGCCCCAGCATTTT

J: TRBJ1-4
size: .
V: TRBV7-9
D: TRBD1
CDR3: CASSQGQNNEKLFF
DNA: TGTGCCAGCAGCCAGGGACAGAATAATGAAAAACTGTTTTTT

J: TRBJ2-5
size: .
V: TRBV11-2
D: .
CDR3: CASSLTTGVETQYF
DNA: TGTGCCAGCAGCTTAACTACAGGTGTAGAGACCCAGTACTTC

J: TRBJ1-2
size: once
V: TRBV29-1
D: TRBD1
CDR3: CSVDFSSTGGDYGYTF
DNA: TGCAGCGTTGACTTTTCTTCGACAGGGGGTGACTATGGCTACACCTTC

J: TRBJ1-4
size: .
V: TRBV9
D: .
CDR3: CASSVDPRAANEKLFF
DNA: TGTGCCAGCAGCGTGGATCCCAGGGCGGCTAATGAAAAACTGTTTTTT

J: TRBJ1-5
size: .
V: TRBV28
D: TRBD1
CDR3: CASSYRTGYQPQHF
DNA: TGTGCCAGCAGTTATAGGACAGGATATCAGCCCCAGCATTTT

J: TRBJ1-4
size: .
V: TRBV5-5
D: .
CDR3: CASSLSAVATNEKLFF
DNA: TGTGCCAGCAGCTTGTCAGCGGTTGCAACTAATGAAAAACTGTTTTTT

J: TRBJ2-2
size: .
V: TRBV7-6
D: .
CDR3: CASSRPSAGNTGELFF
DNA: TGTGCCAGCAGCCGACCGAGTGCCGGTAATACCGGGGAGCTGTTTTTT

J: TRBJ2-7
size: .
V: TRBV7-2
D: TRBD2
CDR3: CASSPPGLAGGYEQYF
DNA: TGTGCCAGCAGCCCCCCCGGACTAGCGGGAGGCTACGAGCAGTACTTC

J: TRBJ2-3
size: .
V: TRBV28
D: TRBD2
CDR3: CASPPTNWAGDSDTQYF
DNA: TGTGCCAGCCCCCCCACAAACTGGGCGGGAGATTCAGATACGCAGTATTTT

J: TRBJ2-1
size: .
V: TRBV7-9
D: .
CDR3: CASSTDPEQFF
DNA: TGTGCCAGCAGCACGGACCCAGAGCAGTTCTTC

J: TRBJ2-6
size: .
V: TRBV27
D: .
CDR3: CASMRAGANVLTF
DNA: TGTGCCAGCATGAGGGCTGGGGCCAACGTCCTGACTTTC

J: TRBJ1-6
size: few
V: TRBV27
D: .
CDR3: CASSLLSGRVNSPLHF
DNA: TGTGCCAGCAGTTTACTTTCAGGACGGGTTAATTCACCCCTCCACTTT

J: TRBJ2-7
size: .
V: TRBV12-3/TRBV12-4
D: .
CDR3: CASSSEQYF
DNA: TGTGCCAGCAGTAGCGAGCAGTACTTC

J: TRBJ2-1
size: .
V: TRBV24-1
D: .
CDR3: CATSDGGEDEQFF
DNA: TGTGCCACCAGTGATGGTGGGGAGGATGAGCAGTTCTTC

J: TRBJ2-3
size: .
V: TRBV7-7
D: TRBD1
CDR3: CASSPGQGIADTQYF
DNA: TGTGCCAGCAGCCCGGGACAGGGGATAGCAGATACGCAGTATTTT

J: TRBJ2-5
size: .
V: TRBV7-9
D: TRBD1
CDR3: CASSLGQGAETQYF
DNA: TGTGCCAGCAGCTTAGGACAGGGCGCTGAGACCCAGTACTTC

J: TRBJ2-1
size: .
V: TRBV19
D: TRBD2
CDR3: CASSIEPLAVGNEQFF
DNA: TGTGCCAGTAGTATAGAGCCCCTAGCGGTAGGCAATGAGCAGTTCTTC

J: TRBJ2-1
size: .
V: TRBV5-1
D: TRBD2
CDR3: CASSLRLAGHTYNEQFF
DNA: TGCGCCAGCAGCTTACGACTAGCGGGGCACACCTACAATGAGCAGTTCTTC

J: TRBJ1-5
size: .
V: TRBV6-5
D: TRBD1
CDR3: CASSYVGTGLDQPQHF
DNA: TGTGCCAGCAGTTACGTTGGGACAGGGCTTGATCAGCCCCAGCATTTT

J: TRBJ2-7
size: .
V: TRBV19
D: .
CDR3: CASSTLQDGEQYF
DNA: TGTGCCAGTAGTACCCTTCAGGACGGCGAGCAGTACTTC

J: TRBJ2-7
size: few
V: TRBV21-1
D: .
CDR3: CASSKVYRAYEQYF
DNA: TGTGCCAGCAGCAAAGTCTACAGGGCCTACGAGCAGTACTTC

J: TRBJ1-2
size: .
V: TRBV9
D: .
CDR3: CASSEYRASNYGYTF
DNA: TGTGCCAGCAGCGAGTACAGGGCCTCTAACTATGGCTACACCTTC

J: TRBJ1-5
size: .
V: TRBV4-1
D: .
CDR3: CASSQVPGDSNQPQHF
DNA: TGCGCCAGCAGCCAAGTCCCAGGGGATAGCAATCAGCCCCAGCATTTT

J: TRBJ2-7
size: .
V: TRBV15
D: TRBD1
CDR3: CATSKGGTGDYEQYF
DNA: TGTGCCACCAGCAAGGGCGGGACAGGGGACTACGAGCAGTACTTC